Described below is a single T cell receptor beta chain sequence and its context. The data stem from a study of blood T cell repertoires in COVID-19. On the study more broadly: There were acute and convalescent COVID-19 samples, and they came from the United States, Italy and Spain. T cells, B-cell-depleted T cells, or PBMCs supplied cDNA or gDNA.

The CDR3 length is 13 residues. The V gene's germline CDR1 is GTSNPN and CDR2 SVGIG (reference sequence). V dropped 0 bases and J dropped 7 bases, with 10 bases sitting between them. In the study's own analysis: Estimation of nucleated cell counts was performed using reference gene primer amplification. Sequencing was performed with immunoSEQ multiplex PCR; in TCRdb, only in-frame clones are kept and a portion is missing. D and trimming were read from the DNA, whereas the V and J calls and clone size are those reported in that table. The sample lists just over 75,000 clones; less than 90% were seen once.

This TCR derives from a man between 60 and 75 years old with active or convalescent COVID-19. Sequenced: peripheral blood. J is TRBJ2-4 and V is TRBV30; D possibly corresponds to TRBD1 (7 bases). The CDR3 coding sequence is TGTGCCTGGAGTGTACCAGGGGGGAACATTCAGTACTTC. As protein: CAWSVPGGNIQYF.